What follows is one T cell receptor (beta chain) and its context. This entry comes from a study of T cell changes during pregnancy in multiple sclerosis. Profiled with immunoSEQ multiplex PCR; TCRdb holds only in-frame clones, not every one. The table lists 80,000 to 100,000 clones, 90% to 95% of them singletons. Germline CDR1 and CDR2: LNHDA and SQIVND (reference sequence). The germline V and J ends were trimmed by 1 base and 6 bases, with 4 bases remaining between them. The CDR3 has 12 residues. This chain connects TRBV19 to TRBJ2-1, with D hard to call. The specimen was peripheral blood, collected after pregnancy. This TCR was sampled from a female donor in good health, enrolled as a control in a pregnancy study. CDR3 loop: CASSIVRNEQFF. The CDR3 bases are TGTGCCAGTAGTATAGTCCGCAATGAGCAGTTCTTC.